The text below deals with one T cell receptor (beta chain). The sample comes from a study of cytomegalovirus exposure and HLA in healthy donors. TCRdb keeps only in-frame clones here, not all; method: immunoSEQ multiplex PCR. Here the sample spans 250,000 to 400,000 clones, nearly 90% being singletons. Germline CDR1 is LNHDA and CDR2 is SQIVND (reference sequence). Deletions cut 1 base from V and 0 bases from J, with 7 bases between. The length of the CDR3 is 16 residues. Donors were drawn from the roughly 120-subject validation cohort, separate from the roughly 700-subject first cohort. Sequencing was carried out using PBMCs. V and J are TRBV19 and TRBJ2-6, with D perhaps matching TRBD2 (5 bases). This TCR derives from a man aged 25-45 years in good health and CMV-seronegative. The CDR3 DNA is TGTGCCAGTAGTATAGTTCGGGGCTCTGGGGCCAACGTCCTGACTTTC. Translated, it gives CASSIVRGSGANVLTF.